This T cell receptor beta chain appears in the sequencing data of a study of OX40 agonist ivuxolimab in advanced cancers. Background for the entire study: Ivuxolimab was a fully human IgG2 agonistic monoclonal antibody targeting the costimulatory receptor OX40 (CD134). The paper covers the monotherapy dose-escalation part of the phase I ivuxolimab trial, which included N of about 56 patients. Partial responses occurred in three dose-escalation patients, of whom one had hepatocellular carcinoma and two had cutaneous melanoma. Intravenous ivuxolimab was administered to patients every 2 weeks at six dose levels: 0.01, 0.1, 0.3, 1.5, 3 and 10 mg/kg. Of the roughly 53 patients in dose escalation, about 20 had hepatocellular carcinoma, about 15 had melanoma, 9 had renal cell carcinoma and 9 had head and neck cancer. Patients were allowed to have had prior anti-PD-1, anti-PD-L1 or anti-CTLA-4 therapy, and more than 30% of the dose-escalation patients had previously received checkpoint inhibitors. A male proportion of nearly 85% and a mean age of 60 years, ranging from 23 to 79, were recorded for the dose-escalation cohort. Peripheral TCRbeta sequencing was intended to test whether TCR sequence diversity was altered and clonal T-cell expansion was caused by ivuxolimab.

For sequencing of the TCRbeta CDR3 region, genomic DNA was extracted from the sorted cells. The immunoSEQ Assay was used to sequence the TCRbeta CDR3 regions. TCRdb took over this immuneACCESS table, retaining in-frame rearrangements with V and J assigned. Such tables are incomplete; in checked studies, under half of the missing clones stem from an unresolved V gene, and the remainder is unexplained. The sample records tens of thousands of clones, about 81% of which are singletons. Of the sample, under 9.5% is held by the ten largest clones. According to the germline V gene (reference sequence), CDR1 reads LNHDA and CDR2 reads SQIVND. V loses 3 bases at its end and J loses 2 bases; junction bases beyond the gene matches: 5. The CDR3 measures 15 amino acids from cysteine to phenylalanine. The retained sequence is limited to the CDR3, 45 bases, with the frame set at the first base. Overall study results and their limits: At doses of 0.1 to 3.0 mg/kg, clonal expansion of both CD4+ and CD8+ blood T cells was observed from baseline to week 6. Low levels of normalized T-cell clonal expansion were also seen in some patients who did not respond. Partial responders in the 0.1-3.0 mg/kg groups had among the lowest normalized peripheral clonal expansion, especially among CD8+ T cells. Antigen specificity was not determined for the clonally expanded peripheral T cells. After ivuxolimab, CD8+ T cells had more expanded clones than CD4+ T cells on average.

The trial excluded patients who had a history of autoimmune disease or were on systemic immunosuppression. Peripheral blood for TCR sequencing was drawn from every dose cohort at baseline, at cycle 4 day 1 and at cycle 7 day 1. The samples were drawn from a first-in-human, open-label, multicenter phase I dose-escalation trial of ivuxolimab. Adults with locally advanced or metastatic melanoma, renal cell, hepatocellular, or head and neck squamous cell carcinoma were enrolled in the trial. Before TCR sequencing, CD4+ T cells and CD8+ T cells were sorted from peripheral blood as separate populations. As to this clone: Its antigen has not been determined. One base away there is no much larger clone; base qualities are not given.

This chain joins TRBV19 to TRBJ1-2, with 8 junctional bases fitting TRBD1. The sample consisted of CD4+ or CD8+ T cells sorted from blood, taken in a trial of the OX40 agonist ivuxolimab. The receptor comes from an adult with an advanced solid tumor such as melanoma, head and neck, liver or kidney cancer. At the DNA level, the sequence is TGTGCCAGTAGTATTACAGGGGGAACCAACTATGGCTACACCTTC. The translation is CASSITGGTNYGYTF.